The sequence of this TCR beta chain was determined in a study of T cell changes during pregnancy in multiple sclerosis. Germline-derived CDR1 and CDR2 are WSHSY and SAAADI. Trimming shortened V by 2 bases and J by 7 bases, and 8 bases separated the two germline ends. The CDR3 runs to 12 residues. Measured with immunoSEQ multiplex PCR; TCRdb has only the in-frame clones, and not every one. The top ten hold around 1.4% of the sample, which has around 80,000 clones, 92% seen once. This sequence originates from a female donor with multiple sclerosis, enrolled in a pregnancy study. The sample here was peripheral blood, taken before pregnancy. The chain carries TRBV10-2 and TRBJ1-1; D remains unclear. CDR3 sequence reads: CASSEQAFEAFF. The CDR3 DNA reads TGCGCCAGCAGTGAGCAGGCGTTTGAAGCTTTCTTT.